These T cell receptor beta chains were read from a single sample in a study of monozygotic twins with inflammatory bowel disease. TCRdb reprocessed the 5' RACE reads; each CDR3 protein has one entry and no DNA is given. Listed are about 160,000 distinct CDR3 sequences; under 3.5% falls within the top ten. What was sequenced was blood. The receptors here all came from a human donor with ulcerative colitis or Crohn's disease, or a healthy co-twin of an affected twin (not recorded which). Both conserved end residues are part of each CDR3.

CDR3 protein: CASNPAGGTTYEQYF; V gene: TRBV7-2; J gene: TRBJ2-7
CDR3 protein: CASSLGTVNTGELFF; V gene: TRBV5-1; J gene: TRBJ2-2
CDR3 protein: CASTQRPADLETQYF; V gene: TRBV11-2; J gene: TRBJ2-5
CDR3 protein: CSASRRDEQYF; V gene: TRBV20-1; J gene: TRBJ2-7
CDR3 protein: CSVEDLMGALSGYTF; V gene: TRBV29-1; J gene: TRBJ1-2
CDR3 protein: CATSRDRGRGYTF; V gene: TRBV15; J gene: TRBJ1-2
CDR3 protein: CASSFPNRDWANVLTF; V gene: TRBV6-2/TRBV6-3; J gene: TRBJ2-6
CDR3 protein: CSALSEPRVSGANVLTF; V gene: TRBV20-1; J gene: TRBJ2-6
CDR3 protein: CASSLARAAHGELFF; V gene: TRBV11-1; J gene: TRBJ2-2
CDR3 protein: CASSVWGEWSEQFF; V gene: TRBV9; J gene: TRBJ2-1
CDR3 protein: CASASGTASYEQYF; V gene: TRBV6-1; J gene: TRBJ2-7
CDR3 protein: CASSLYRGDNEQFF; V gene: TRBV12-3/TRBV12-4; J gene: TRBJ2-1
CDR3 protein: CAITGDRTRESPLHF; V gene: TRBV10-3; J gene: TRBJ1-6